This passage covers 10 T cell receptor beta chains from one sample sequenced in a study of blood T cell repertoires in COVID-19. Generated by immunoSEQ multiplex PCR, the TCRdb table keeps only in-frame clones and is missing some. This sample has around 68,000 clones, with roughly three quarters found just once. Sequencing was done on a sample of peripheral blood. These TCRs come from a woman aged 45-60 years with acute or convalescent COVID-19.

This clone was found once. DNA of the CDR3: TGTGCCAGCAGTGCTCAGGGGATACGGGGCACCGGGGAGCTGTTTTTT. Translation gives CASSAQGIRGTGELFF. This chain joins TRBV2 and TRBJ2-2; a weak D match, TRBD1 (6 bases). CDR3 size: 16 residues. V lost 4 bases, J lost 4 bases, and 16 bases lay in between. The germline gives CDR1 SNHLY, CDR2 FYNNEI.

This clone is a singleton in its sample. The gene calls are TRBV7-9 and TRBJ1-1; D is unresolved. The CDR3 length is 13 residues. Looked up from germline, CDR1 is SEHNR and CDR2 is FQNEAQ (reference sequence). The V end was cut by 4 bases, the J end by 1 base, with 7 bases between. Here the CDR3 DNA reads TGTGCCAGCAGCTCCGCAGGGAACACTGAAGCTTTCTTT. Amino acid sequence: CASSSAGNTEAFF.

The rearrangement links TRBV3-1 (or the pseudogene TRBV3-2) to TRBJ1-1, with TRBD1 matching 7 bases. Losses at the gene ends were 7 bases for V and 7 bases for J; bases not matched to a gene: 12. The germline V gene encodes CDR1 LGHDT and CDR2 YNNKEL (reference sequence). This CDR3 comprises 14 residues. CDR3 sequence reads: CASNKRGPQGEAFF. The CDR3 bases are TGTGCCAGCAACAAAAGGGGGCCACAGGGTGAAGCTTTCTTT.

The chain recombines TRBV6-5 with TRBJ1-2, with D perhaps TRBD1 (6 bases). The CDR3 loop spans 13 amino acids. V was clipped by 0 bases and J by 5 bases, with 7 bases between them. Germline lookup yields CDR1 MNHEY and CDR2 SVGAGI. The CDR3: CASSYSGQYGYTF. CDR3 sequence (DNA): TGTGCCAGCAGTTACTCCGGACAGTATGGCTACACCTTC.

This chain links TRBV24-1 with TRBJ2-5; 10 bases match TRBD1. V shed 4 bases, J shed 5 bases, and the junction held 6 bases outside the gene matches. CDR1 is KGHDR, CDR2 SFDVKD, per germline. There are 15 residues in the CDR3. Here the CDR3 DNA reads TGTGCCACCAGTGACCGGGACAGGGGAATGGAGACCCAGTACTTC. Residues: CATSDRDRGMETQYF.

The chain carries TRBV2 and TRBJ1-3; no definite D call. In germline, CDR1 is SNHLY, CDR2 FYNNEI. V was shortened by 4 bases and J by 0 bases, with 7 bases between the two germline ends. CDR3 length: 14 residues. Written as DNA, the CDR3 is TGTGCCAGCAGTGGAGGGAACTCTGGAAACACCATATATTTT. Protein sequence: CASSGGNSGNTIYF.

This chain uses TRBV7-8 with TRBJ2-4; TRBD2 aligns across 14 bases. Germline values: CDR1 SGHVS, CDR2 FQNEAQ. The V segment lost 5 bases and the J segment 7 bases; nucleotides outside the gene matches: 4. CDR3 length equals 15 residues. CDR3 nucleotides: TGTGCCAGCAGCAGACTAGCGGGAGGGCCGAACATTCAGTACTTC. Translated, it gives CASSRLAGGPNIQYF.

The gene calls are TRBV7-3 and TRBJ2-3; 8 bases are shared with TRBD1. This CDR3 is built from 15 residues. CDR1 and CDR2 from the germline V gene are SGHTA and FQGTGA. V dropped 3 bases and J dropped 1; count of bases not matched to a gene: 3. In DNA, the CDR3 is TGTGCCAGCAGCTTCGGACAGGGAGGCACAGATACGCAGTATTTT. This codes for CASSFGQGGTDTQYF.

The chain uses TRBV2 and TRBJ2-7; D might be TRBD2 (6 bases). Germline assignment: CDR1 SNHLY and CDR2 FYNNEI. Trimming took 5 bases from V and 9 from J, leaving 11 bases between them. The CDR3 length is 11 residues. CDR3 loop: CASSFQGGQYF. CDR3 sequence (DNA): TGTGCCAGCAGTTTTCAGGGAGGGCAGTACTTC.

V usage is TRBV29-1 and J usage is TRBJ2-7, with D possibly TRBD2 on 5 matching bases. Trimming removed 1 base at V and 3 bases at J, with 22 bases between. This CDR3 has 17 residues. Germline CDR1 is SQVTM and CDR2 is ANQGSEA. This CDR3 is CSVEGSLTSVSGYEQYF. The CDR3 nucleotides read TGCAGCGTTGAAGGTTCGCTAACGTCGGTCAGCGGCTACGAGCAGTACTTC.